The 28 T cell receptor beta chains below all came from one sample that was sequenced in a study of siplizumab effects on memory and regulatory T cells. Produced via immunoSEQ multiplex PCR; TCRdb's table is partial and in-frame only. The sample contains roughly 62,000 clones, around 79% of which appear only once. Sequencing used memory CD4+ T cells sorted from blood. These receptor sequences come from a human donor in good health.

The CDR3 reads CASSLFPDDRGAGANVLTF. In DNA form, the CDR3 reads TGCGCCAGCAGCTTATTTCCGGACGACAGGGGGGCTGGGGCCAACGTCCTGACTTTC. The V gene is TRBV5-1, the J gene TRBJ2-6; TRBD1 matches at 9 bases. From germline, CDR1 is SGHRS and CDR2 YFSETQ. The J segment lost 2 bases and the V segment lost 2 bases, leaving 11 bases of the junction unmatched. The CDR3 runs 19 residues.

The chain is built from TRBV15 and TRBJ2-7; no clear D gene. V lost 0 bases to trimming and J lost 5 bases, with 8 bases between them. The CDR3 extends over 13 amino acids. Germline V lookup: CDR1 LNHNV, CDR2 YYDKDF (reference sequence). CDR3 coding DNA: TGTGCCACCAGCAGAGATCTAGGGAACGAGCAGTACTTC. Translating it yields CATSRDLGNEQYF.

This clone occurred a few times. V is TRBV4-2 and J is TRBJ2-5; TRBD1 might be the D (5 bases). The germline V gene has CDR1 LGHNA and CDR2 YNFKEQ. V was clipped by 5 bases and J by 4 bases, with 14 bases between them. CDR3 length: 14 amino acids. The CDR3 DNA reads as TGTGCCAGCAGCAAAGGGGCATCACGAGAGACCCAGTACTTC. It translates to CASSKGASRETQYF.

The chain employs TRBV18 and TRBJ1-2, with D possibly matching TRBD1 (6 bases). V lost 2 bases and J lost 8, with 18 bases in between. The CDR3 runs 15 residues. Germline V gene sequence: CDR1 KGHSH, CDR2 LQKENI. Written as DNA, the CDR3 is TGTGCCAGCTCACCAGATGTTCAGGGGCAGCGGGGCTACACCTTC. This codes for CASSPDVQGQRGYTF.

The chain uses TRBV11-2 and TRBJ2-7; D gene uncertain. CDR3 length: 18 residues. Germline CDR1 SGHAT, CDR2 FQNNGV. Trimming stripped 6 bases from V and 0 bases from J, with 24 bases between. The CDR3 is CASSPGGRFGSPSYEQYF. The CDR3 DNA follows: TGTGCCAGCAGTCCAGGTGGGCGATTCGGGTCCCCCTCCTACGAGCAGTACTTC.

The V and J genes are TRBV29-1 and TRBJ1-1, with D perhaps TRBD1 (5 bases). V lost 6 bases and J 1 base, leaving 15 bases between the germline ends. The CDR3 sequence is 14 residues long. Per germline, CDR1 SQVTM and CDR2 ANQGSEA. The CDR3 sequence is CSVRDGGWNTEAFF. CDR3 nucleotides: TGCAGCGTCAGAGACGGGGGTTGGAACACTGAAGCTTTCTTT.

The rearrangement joins TRBV10-3 to TRBJ2-3; D may be TRBD2 (6 bases). V gave up 6 bases and J gave up 4 bases, with 17 bases separating them. CDR1 ENHRY and CDR2 SYGVKD come from the germline V gene. This CDR3 has 15 amino acids. DNA of the CDR3: TGTGCCATCAGCCCGGGAGATAGGCAAGCAGATACGCAGTATTTT. It yields the protein CAISPGDRQADTQYF.

This chain joins TRBV29-1 and TRBJ1-1; D is uncertain. The germline CDR1 and CDR2 sequences are SQVTM and ANQGSEA. The CDR3 sequence is 14 residues long. Deletions cut 3 bases from V and 5 bases from J, with 16 bases between. CDR3 nucleotide sequence: TGCAGCGTTGACAATGGGGAGGGAAGGACTGAAGCTTTCTTT. Its translation: CSVDNGEGRTEAFF.

This chain uses TRBV14 with TRBJ2-5; TRBD1 might be the D (6 bases). CDR1 is SGHDN, CDR2 FVKESK, per germline. V lost 2 bases and J lost 7, with 17 bases in between. The CDR3 is made up of 15 amino acids. CDR3 protein: CASSQTYWPRGTQYF. The CDR3 DNA reads TGTGCCAGCAGCCAAACATACTGGCCCAGGGGGACCCAGTACTTC.

V is TRBV28 and J is TRBJ1-5; D may be TRBD1 (6 bases). Germline CDR1 reads MDHEN; CDR2 reads SYDVKM. This CDR3 is 17 amino acids long. Trimming shortened V by 5 bases and J by 4 bases, and 21 bases separated the two germline ends. CDR3 sequence: CASSPPNRVTRNQPQHF. As DNA, the CDR3 is TGTGCCAGCAGTCCCCCCAACAGGGTAACAAGAAATCAGCCCCAGCATTTT.

The chain recombines TRBV5-1 with TRBJ1-6; 7 nucleotides match TRBD1. Germline V gene data show CDR1 as SGHRS and CDR2 as YFSETQ. J lost 9 bases, V lost 3 bases, and 0 bases had no gene match. The CDR3 covers 12 residues. CDR3 sequence (DNA): TGCGCCAGCAGCTCAGGGGGTTCACCCCTCCACTTT. This gives the protein CASSSGGSPLHF.

This chain uses TRBV5-6 with TRBJ1-1; a weak D match, TRBD1 (5 bases). Germline V gene data show CDR1 as SGHDT and CDR2 as YYEEEE. V was clipped by 4 bases and J by 4 bases, with 11 bases between them. CDR3 size: 13 residues. CDR3 DNA sequence: TGTGCCAGCAGCCCGGGGGGGATCACTGAAGCTTTCTTT. Translated, it gives CASSPGGITEAFF. Full variable domain (missing parts from reference TRBV5-6 and TRBJ1-1): DAGVTQSPTHLIKTRGQQVTLRCSPKSGHDTVSWYQQALGQGPQFIFQYYEEEERQRGNFPDRFSGHQFPNYSSELNVNALLLGDSALYLCASSPGGITEAFFGQGTRLTVV.

The V and J genes are TRBV28 and TRBJ1-3, with a weak D call TRBD1 (5 bases). V was shortened by 4 bases and J by 4 bases, with 17 bases between the two germline ends. Germline V gives CDR1 MDHEN, CDR2 SYDVKM. There are 16 residues in the CDR3. The CDR3 nucleotides read TGTGCCAGCAGTTCCCCTGCGGGGGTGTCAGGAAACACCATATATTTT. Translating gives CASSSPAGVSGNTIYF. Together with reference TRBV28 and TRBJ1-3, the CDR3 gives the full variable domain: DVKVTQSSRYLVKRTGEKVFLECVQDMDHENMFWYRQDPGLGLRLIYFSYDVKMKEKGDIPEGYSVSREKKERFSLILESASTNQTSMYLCASSSPAGVSGNTIYFGEGSWLTVV.

The chain recombines TRBV4-2 with TRBJ1-2, with 11 bases lining up with TRBD1. This CDR3 comprises 15 residues. V dropped 2 bases and J dropped 6; count of bases not matched to a gene: 5. Germline assignment: CDR1 LGHNA and CDR2 YNFKEQ. The CDR3 coding sequence is TGTGCCAGCAGCCAACCGGACAGGGGGCTGAATGGCTACACCTTC. Translated, it gives CASSQPDRGLNGYTF.

The chain recombines TRBV7-9 with TRBJ2-7, with 8 bases fitting TRBD1. The CDR3 is 14 residues long. Germline CDR1 and CDR2: SEHNR and FQNEAQ (reference sequence). V lost 4 bases and J lost 3; bases outside the gene matches: 5. DNA of the CDR3: TGTGCCAGCAGCTCACCAGGGACAGGCTACGAGCAGTACTTC. It specifies CASSSPGTGYEQYF.

This chain connects TRBV29-1 to TRBJ1-1, with D unclear. Looked up from germline, CDR1 is SQVTM and CDR2 is ANQGSEA. V shed 4 bases and J shed 0 bases, with 6 bases lying between them. The CDR3 is 12 amino acids. The chain's CDR3 is CSVGRMNTEAFF. The CDR3 coding sequence is TGCAGCGTTGGTCGGATGAACACTGAAGCTTTCTTT.

The chain is built from TRBV7-3 and TRBJ2-2; D ambiguous. The CDR3 sequence is 12 residues long. V lost 8 bases to trimming and J lost 6 bases, with 10 bases between them. The germline gives CDR1 SGHTA, CDR2 FQGTGA. In nucleotides, the CDR3 is TGTGCCAGCGCGGTGACGGCCGGGGAGCTGTTTTTT. As protein: CASAVTAGELFF.

The gene calls are TRBV30 and TRBJ2-1; 8 bases are a match to TRBD1. CDR3 length: 13 residues. CDR1 and CDR2 from the germline V gene are GTSNPN and SVGIG (reference sequence). J was trimmed by 8 bases and V by 4 bases; bases with no gene match: 7. Here the CDR3 DNA reads TGTGCCTGGAACAGGGGGATGACCGATGAGCAGTTCTTC. Translated: CAWNRGMTDEQFF.

V gene TRBV7-3 combines with J gene TRBJ1-1, with D uncertain. Germline loops: CDR1 SGHTA, CDR2 FQGTGA. The germline V and J ends were trimmed by 6 bases and 0 bases, with 8 bases remaining between them. The CDR3 runs 13 residues. The CDR3 spells CASRVGMNTEAFF. The DNA for the CDR3 is TGTGCCAGCAGAGTAGGGATGAACACTGAAGCTTTCTTT.

V gene TRBV13 combines with J gene TRBJ1-1; 7 bases match TRBD1. Germline trimming cut 5 bases from V and 4 bases from J; bases unmatched to any gene: 10. This CDR3 has 15 residues. Germline CDR1 reads PRHDT; CDR2 reads FYEKMQ (reference sequence). The CDR3 spells CASSRQTGRATEAFF. As DNA, the CDR3 is TGTGCCAGCAGCCGGCAGACAGGGAGAGCCACTGAAGCTTTCTTT. The complete variable domain, with remaining parts taken from reference TRBV13 and TRBJ1-1, reads AAGVIQSPRHLIKEKRETATLKCYPIPRHDTVYWYQQGPGQDPQFLISFYEKMQSDKGSIPDRFSAQQFSDYHSELNMSSLELGDSALYFCASSRQTGRATEAFFGQGTRLTVV.

V and J are TRBV7-2 and TRBJ1-6; TRBD1 agrees at 10 bases. Germline CDR1 SGHTA, CDR2 FQGNSA. CDR3 length equals 15 residues. After removal of 5 bases from V and 7 bases from J, the junction contained 5 bases not matched to a gene. CDR3 residues: CASSGQGVMNSPLHF. In DNA, the CDR3 is TGTGCCAGCAGCGGACAGGGGGTGATGAATTCACCCCTCCACTTT.

This sequence joins TRBV28 and TRBJ2-2; D perhaps matches TRBD2 (6 bases). CDR1 and CDR2 (germline): MDHEN, SYDVKM. The V and J ends lost 3 bases and 6 bases respectively, with 17 bases between them. The CDR3 covers 16 residues. CDR3 DNA sequence: TGTGCCAGCAGTTTTTTGGAGGGCCCGCTCCCCGGGGAGCTGTTTTTT. Protein: CASSFLEGPLPGELFF.

A single count supports this clone. V and J are TRBV10-3 and TRBJ1-4; D is unresolved. Germline V gene lookup returns CDR1 ENHRY and CDR2 SYGVKD. The CDR3 extends over 13 amino acids. Between the trimmed V and J ends, which lost 7 bases and 8 bases, there was a span of 14 bases. DNA of the CDR3: TGTGCCATCACCCCTAGACCAGGAGAAAAACTGTTTTTT. Protein sequence: CAITPRPGEKLFF.

The chain joins TRBV18 to TRBJ1-1, with D unclear. Trimming pared 4 bases from V and 1 base from J, leaving 13 bases between. CDR3 length equals 15 residues. Germline loops: CDR1 KGHSH, CDR2 LQKENI. The DNA of the CDR3 is TGTGCCAGCTCACGCCAACGGGTAGGGAACACTGAAGCTTTCTTT. Its translation: CASSRQRVGNTEAFF.

The chain employs TRBV5-1 and TRBJ1-3, with no clear D. Trimming removed 1 base from V and 0 bases from J, with 11 bases in between. The germline gives CDR1 SGHRS, CDR2 YFSETQ. The CDR3 consists of 16 residues. The CDR3 sequence: CASSLKLGLSGNTIYF. The CDR3 region has the DNA TGCGCCAGCAGCTTGAAGCTGGGTCTCTCTGGAAACACCATATATTTT.

CDR3 residues: CASSMVLAGYQETQYF. CDR3 sequence (DNA): TGTGCCAGTAGTATGGTCCTAGCGGGCTACCAAGAGACCCAGTACTTC. The rearrangement uses TRBV19 and TRBJ2-5; 8 bases are shared with TRBD2. Germline V gives CDR1 LNHDA, CDR2 SQIVND (reference sequence). There are 16 residues in the CDR3. The trim removed 3 bases at V and 0 bases at J, leaving 6 bases unmatched.

This clone came up a few times. The rearrangement links TRBV28 to TRBJ1-5; maybe TRBD1 (5 bases). V was cut by 7 bases and J by 3 bases, with 10 bases left in between. CDR3 length equals 13 residues. The V gene's germline CDR1 is MDHEN and CDR2 SYDVKM. The CDR3 sequence is CASKTANNQPQHF. Written as DNA, the CDR3 is TGTGCCAGCAAGACAGCGAACAATCAGCCCCAGCATTTT.

The chain uses TRBV29-1 and TRBJ2-3; D uncertain. The CDR3 has 11 amino acids. Trimming cost V 5 bases and J 11 bases, with 14 bases left between them. Germline lookup yields CDR1 SQVTM and CDR2 ANQGSEA. This chain's CDR3 is CSVLRSREQYF. The CDR3 coding sequence is TGCAGCGTTTTAAGGTCTAGGGAGCAGTATTTT.